Listed below are T cell receptor beta chains from one sample, sequenced in a study of vaccination and CD4 T cells after COVID-19. These receptors have no identified antigens. TCRdb redid the calling of the PCR reads with MiXCR, one entry per CDR3 protein. The data contain 10,000 to 15,000 distinct CDR3 sequences, around 42% of them singletons. The specimen comprised CD4+ T cells from blood, cultured in vitro, sampled before SARS-CoV-2 vaccination. The receptor source for this set is a human donor who had recovered from COVID-19. Each CDR3 is given with its conserved first and last residue. The D gene is left open where the match is weak. Some rows have no size entry. The others give once, few or many, or a class for an expanded clone.

J: TRBJ2-7; D: NA; size: NA; V: TRBV10-3; CDR3: CAISVGGDSKAGEQYF; DNA: TGTGCCATCAGTGTGGGTGGGGACAGCAAAGCGGGCGAGCAGTACTTC
J: TRBJ1-2; D: NA; size: NA; V: TRBV12-3/TRBV12-4; CDR3: CASSFLEVNYGYTF; DNA: TGTGCCAGCAGTTTTCTCGAAGTTAACTATGGCTACACCTTC
J: TRBJ2-7; D: NA; size: few; V: TRBV20-1; CDR3: CSALRDSNVNEQYF; DNA: TGCAGTGCTCTCCGGGACTCCAACGTCAACGAGCAGTACTTC
J: TRBJ1-4; D: TRBD1; size: NA; V: TRBV28; CDR3: CASSPSDRGQEKLFF; DNA: TGTGCCAGCAGCCCCTCAGACAGGGGGCAGGAAAAACTGTTTTTT
J: TRBJ1-5; D: NA; size: NA; V: TRBV30; CDR3: CAWSDPGKQPQHF; DNA: TGTGCCTGGAGTGACCCAGGGAAACAGCCCCAGCATTTT
J: TRBJ1-2; D: TRBD1; size: NA; V: TRBV10-1; CDR3: CASLDREYGYTF; DNA: TGCGCCAGCCTTGACAGGGAGTATGGCTACACCTTC
J: TRBJ1-2; D: NA; size: NA; V: TRBV19; CDR3: CASSEVGASHYGYTF; DNA: TGTGCCAGTAGTGAGGTGGGGGCCTCACACTATGGCTACACCTTC
J: TRBJ2-3; D: NA; size: NA; V: TRBV10-2; CDR3: CASSEILGADTQYF; DNA: TGCGCCAGCAGTGAGATTTTGGGGGCCGATACGCAGTATTTT
J: TRBJ2-3; D: NA; size: few; V: TRBV7-3; CDR3: CASSLDQVPGDTQYF; DNA: TGTGCCAGCAGCTTAGATCAGGTACCAGGGGATACGCAGTATTTT
J: TRBJ1-1; D: NA; size: NA; V: TRBV4-3; CDR3: CASSQDFFHTEAFF; DNA: TGCGCCAGCAGCCAAGATTTCTTCCACACTGAAGCTTTCTTT
J: TRBJ1-5; D: TRBD1; size: NA; V: TRBV6-1; CDR3: CASRMGQGGNQPQHF; DNA: TGTGCCAGCAGGATGGGACAGGGGGGGAATCAGCCCCAGCATTTT
J: TRBJ2-7; D: NA; size: once; V: TRBV14; CDR3: CASSQGQGGTYEQYF; DNA: TGTGCCAGCAGCCAAGGCCAGGGTGGGACTTACGAGCAGTACTTC
J: TRBJ1-2; D: NA; size: few; V: TRBV20-1; CDR3: CSALPPYGYTF; DNA: TGCAGTGCCCTACCACCGTATGGCTACACCTTC
J: TRBJ2-3; D: TRBD1; size: NA; V: TRBV12-3/TRBV12-4; CDR3: CASSSQGVSTDTQYF; DNA: TGTGCCAGCAGTTCACAGGGGGTGAGCACAGATACGCAGTATTTT
J: TRBJ1-5; D: TRBD1; size: once; V: TRBV11-2; CDR3: CASSDRERQHF; DNA: TGTGCCAGCAGCGACAGGGAGCGCCAGCATTTT
J: TRBJ1-1; D: NA; size: NA; V: TRBV5-4; CDR3: CASSPGQRNTEAFF; DNA: TGTGCCAGCAGCCCCGGACAGAGGAACACTGAAGCTTTCTTT
J: TRBJ2-3; D: TRBD2; size: NA; V: TRBV6-4; CDR3: CASSDEKGTSGGIGVDTQYF; DNA: TGTGCCAGCAGTGACGAGAAGGGGACTAGCGGGGGGATAGGGGTAGATACGCAGTATTTT
J: TRBJ1-1; D: NA; size: NA; V: TRBV18; CDR3: CASSPGRVRQGTEAFF; DNA: TGTGCCAGCTCACCAGGGCGGGTTAGGCAGGGGACTGAAGCTTTCTTT
J: TRBJ2-3; D: TRBD1; size: NA; V: TRBV18; CDR3: CASSPGTGTDTQYF; DNA: TGTGCCAGCTCACCGGGGACAGGGACCGATACGCAGTATTTT
J: TRBJ1-5; D: NA; size: NA; V: TRBV11-2; CDR3: CASSIYRVKGQPQHF; DNA: TGTGCCAGCAGCATATACAGGGTAAAGGGTCAGCCCCAGCATTTT
J: TRBJ1-1; D: NA; size: NA; V: TRBV10-3; CDR3: CAISVMNTEAFF; DNA: TGTGCCATCAGTGTCATGAACACTGAAGCTTTCTTT
J: TRBJ1-6; D: NA; size: few; V: TRBV10-1; CDR3: CASGHWPVRNSPLHF; DNA: TGCGCCAGCGGGCACTGGCCAGTCAGAAATTCACCCCTCCACTTT
J: TRBJ2-7; D: NA; size: NA; V: TRBV11-3; CDR3: CASSTTKGQYF; DNA: TGTGCCAGCAGCACCACGAAAGGGCAGTACTTC
J: TRBJ2-5; D: NA; size: few; V: TRBV6-5; CDR3: CASSYGRQETQYF; DNA: TGTGCCAGCAGTTACGGCAGGCAAGAGACCCAGTACTTC
J: TRBJ1-2; D: NA; size: NA; V: TRBV7-2; CDR3: CASSTGPAESNYGYTF; DNA: TGTGCCAGCAGCACGGGGCCGGCAGAATCTAACTATGGCTACACCTTC
J: TRBJ1-1; D: TRBD1; size: NA; V: TRBV2; CDR3: CASRWTGGTTEAFF; DNA: TGTGCCAGCAGATGGACAGGGGGCACGACTGAAGCTTTCTTT
J: TRBJ2-3; D: NA; size: few; V: TRBV20-1; CDR3: CSARPPRGLSTDTQYF; DNA: TGCAGTGCTAGGCCCCCCCGCGGTCTTAGCACAGATACGCAGTATTTT
J: TRBJ1-1; D: NA; size: NA; V: TRBV20-1; CDR3: CSAEKSNKAFF; DNA: TGCAGTGCCGAAAAGTCCAACAAAGCTTTCTTT
J: TRBJ2-7; D: NA; size: few; V: TRBV7-9; CDR3: CASSYGARTPQYF; DNA: TGTGCCAGCAGCTACGGGGCAAGGACCCCGCAGTACTTC
J: TRBJ1-5; D: NA; size: few; V: TRBV27; CDR3: CASSPIYNQPQHF; DNA: TGTGCCAGCAGCCCCATTTACAATCAGCCCCAGCATTTT
J: TRBJ2-5; D: TRBD1; size: NA; V: TRBV7-3; CDR3: CASSSTGTAQETQYF; DNA: TGTGCCAGCAGCTCAACCGGGACAGCCCAAGAGACCCAGTACTTC